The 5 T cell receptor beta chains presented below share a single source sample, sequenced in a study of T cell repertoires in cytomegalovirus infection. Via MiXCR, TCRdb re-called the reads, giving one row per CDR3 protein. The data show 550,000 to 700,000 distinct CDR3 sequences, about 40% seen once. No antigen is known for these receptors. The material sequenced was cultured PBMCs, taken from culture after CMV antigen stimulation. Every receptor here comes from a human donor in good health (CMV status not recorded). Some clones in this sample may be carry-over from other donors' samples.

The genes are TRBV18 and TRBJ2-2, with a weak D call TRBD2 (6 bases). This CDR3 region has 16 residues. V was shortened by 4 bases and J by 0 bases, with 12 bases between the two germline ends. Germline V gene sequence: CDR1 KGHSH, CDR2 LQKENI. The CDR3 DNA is TGTGCCAGCTCACGCGCGGGACCTACGAACACCGGGGAGCTGTTTTTT. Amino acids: CASSRAGPTNTGELFF.

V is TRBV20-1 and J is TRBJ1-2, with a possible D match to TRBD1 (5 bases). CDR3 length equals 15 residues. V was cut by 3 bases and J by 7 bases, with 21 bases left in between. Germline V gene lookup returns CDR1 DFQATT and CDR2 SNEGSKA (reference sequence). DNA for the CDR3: TGCAGTGCTAGCTCCCCGGGGGGGGATAGTGGTGGCTACACCTTC. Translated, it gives CSASSPGGDSGGYTF.

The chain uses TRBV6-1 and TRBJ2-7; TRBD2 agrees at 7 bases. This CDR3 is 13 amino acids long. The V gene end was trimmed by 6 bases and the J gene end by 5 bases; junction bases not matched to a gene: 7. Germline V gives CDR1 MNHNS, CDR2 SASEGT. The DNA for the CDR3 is TGTGCCAGCAGCAAGCGGGATTTCCACGAGCAGTACTTC. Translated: CASSKRDFHEQYF.

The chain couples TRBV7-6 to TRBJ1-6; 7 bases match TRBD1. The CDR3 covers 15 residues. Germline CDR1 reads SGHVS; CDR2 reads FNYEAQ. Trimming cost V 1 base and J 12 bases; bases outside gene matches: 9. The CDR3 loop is CASSLGGGRTEPLHF. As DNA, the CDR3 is TGTGCCAGCAGCTTAGGAGGGGGCAGAACGGAACCCCTCCACTTT.

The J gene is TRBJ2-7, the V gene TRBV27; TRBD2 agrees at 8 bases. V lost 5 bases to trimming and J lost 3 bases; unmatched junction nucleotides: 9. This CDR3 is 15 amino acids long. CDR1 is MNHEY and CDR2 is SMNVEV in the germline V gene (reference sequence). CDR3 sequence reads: CASSQGTGGNYEQYF. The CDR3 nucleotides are TGTGCCAGCAGTCAAGGGACGGGAGGGAACTACGAGCAGTACTTC.